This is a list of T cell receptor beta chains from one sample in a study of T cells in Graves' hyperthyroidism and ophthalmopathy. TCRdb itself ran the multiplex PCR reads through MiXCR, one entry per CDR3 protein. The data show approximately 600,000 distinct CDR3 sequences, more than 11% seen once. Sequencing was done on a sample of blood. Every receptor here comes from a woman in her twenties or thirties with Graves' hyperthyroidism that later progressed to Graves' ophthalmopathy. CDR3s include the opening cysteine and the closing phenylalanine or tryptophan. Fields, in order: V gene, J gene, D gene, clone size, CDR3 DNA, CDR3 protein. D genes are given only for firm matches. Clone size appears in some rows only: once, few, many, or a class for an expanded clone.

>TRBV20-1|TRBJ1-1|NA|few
TGCAGTGCTAGAGATGGGACAACGAACACTGAAGCTTTCTTT
CSARDGTTNTEAFF
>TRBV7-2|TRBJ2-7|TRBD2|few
TGTGCCAGCAGCTTAGAAAGCGGGAGCGCCCTCGAGCAGTACTTC
CASSLESGSALEQYF
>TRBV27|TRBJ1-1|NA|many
TGTGCCAGCAGCAGGGTAAGATCCGAAGCTTTCTTT
CASSRVRSEAFF
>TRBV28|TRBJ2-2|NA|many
TGTGCCAGCAGTTTATGGCCAGCACTGAACACCGGGGAGCTGTTTTTT
CASSLWPALNTGELFF
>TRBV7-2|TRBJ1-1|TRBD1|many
TGTGCCAGCAGCTTCGACAGGGCGTGGAACACTGAAGCTTTCTTT
CASSFDRAWNTEAFF
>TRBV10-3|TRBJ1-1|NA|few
TGTGCCATCAGTGGGGGGAGGACTATGAACACTGAAGCTTTCTTT
CAISGGRTMNTEAFF
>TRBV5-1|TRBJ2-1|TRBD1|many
TGCGCCAGCAGCCCCGGACAGGGGATTGTCGATGAGCAGTTCTTC
CASSPGQGIVDEQFF
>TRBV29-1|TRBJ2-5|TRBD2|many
TGCAGCGCCGCAGCGGGAGGGGGGCGGGAGACCCAGTACTTC
CSAAAGGGRETQYF
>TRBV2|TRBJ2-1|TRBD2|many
TGTGCCAGCACTCAAAAAAGACTAGCGGGAGGTGATGAGCAGTTCTTC
CASTQKRLAGGDEQFF
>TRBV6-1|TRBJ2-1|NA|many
TGTGCCAGCAGTTATAGCGTCCAACGAAGGGACAATGAGCAGTTCTTC
CASSYSVQRRDNEQFF
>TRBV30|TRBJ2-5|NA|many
TGTGCCTGGAGTGGCCTGGGGAAGACCCAGTACTTC
CAWSGLGKTQYF
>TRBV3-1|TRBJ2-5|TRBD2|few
TGTGCCAGCAGACCTGGGGGGGTGGAGGAGACCCAGTACTTC
CASRPGGVEETQYF
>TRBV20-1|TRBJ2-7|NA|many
TGCAGTGCCCTTACAGGGTACGAGCAGTACTTC
CSALTGYEQYF
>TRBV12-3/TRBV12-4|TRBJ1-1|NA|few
TGTGCCTCCCTACCCTGGACAGAAATGAACACTGAAGCTTTCTTT
CASLPWTEMNTEAFF
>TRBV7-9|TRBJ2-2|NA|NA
TGTGCCAGCAGCTTAGGCGAGGAGCTGTTTTTT
CASSLGEELFF
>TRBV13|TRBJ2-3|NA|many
TGTGCCAGCAGCTACCTCCGCACAGATACGCAGTATTTT
CASSYLRTDTQYF
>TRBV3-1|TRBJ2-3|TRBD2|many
TGTGCCAGCAGCCCCCCCCCGGCTCTAGGCGGGAGGATAGGAGATACGCAGTATTTT
CASSPPPALGGRIGDTQYF
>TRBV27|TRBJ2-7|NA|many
TGTGCCAGCAGTTTTCACGGAGAGCAGTACTTC
CASSFHGEQYF
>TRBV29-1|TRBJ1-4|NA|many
TGCAGCACCGAAGGGAAGGGAGGTGAAAAACTGTTTTTT
CSTEGKGGEKLFF